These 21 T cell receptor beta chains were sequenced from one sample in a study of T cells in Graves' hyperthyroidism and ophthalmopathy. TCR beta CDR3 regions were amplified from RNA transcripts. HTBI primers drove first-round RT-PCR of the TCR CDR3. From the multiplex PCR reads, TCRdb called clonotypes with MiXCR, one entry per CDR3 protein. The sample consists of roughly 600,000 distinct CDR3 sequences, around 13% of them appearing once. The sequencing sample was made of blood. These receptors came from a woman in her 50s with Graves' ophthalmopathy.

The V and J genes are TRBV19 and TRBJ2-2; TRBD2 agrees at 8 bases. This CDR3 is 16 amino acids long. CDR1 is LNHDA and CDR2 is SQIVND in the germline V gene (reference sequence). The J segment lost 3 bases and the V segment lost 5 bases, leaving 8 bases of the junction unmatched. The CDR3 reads CASSPVAGRDTGELFF. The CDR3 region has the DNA TGTGCCAGTAGTCCCGTAGCGGGACGGGACACCGGGGAGCTGTTTTTT.

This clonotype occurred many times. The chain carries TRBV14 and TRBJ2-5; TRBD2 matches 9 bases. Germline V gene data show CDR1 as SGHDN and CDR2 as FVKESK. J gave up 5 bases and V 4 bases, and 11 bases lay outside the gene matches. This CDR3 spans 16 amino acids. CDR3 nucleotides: TGTGCCAGCAGCCTCCCCGAGACTAGCGGCCGGGAGACCCAGTACTTC. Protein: CASSLPETSGRETQYF.

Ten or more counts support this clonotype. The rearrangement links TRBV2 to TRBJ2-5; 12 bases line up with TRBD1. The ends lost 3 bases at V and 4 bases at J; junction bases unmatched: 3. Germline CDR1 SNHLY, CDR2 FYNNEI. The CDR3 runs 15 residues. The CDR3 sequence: CASSDPGQGAETQYF. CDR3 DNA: TGTGCCAGCAGTGATCCGGGACAGGGGGCAGAGACCCAGTACTTC.

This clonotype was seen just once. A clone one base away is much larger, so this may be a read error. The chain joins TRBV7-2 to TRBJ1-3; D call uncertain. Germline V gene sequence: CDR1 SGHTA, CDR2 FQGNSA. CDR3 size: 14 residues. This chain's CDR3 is CASSLEWQRNTIHF. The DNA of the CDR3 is TGTGCCAGCAGCTTAGAGTGGCAGAGAAACACCATACATTTT.

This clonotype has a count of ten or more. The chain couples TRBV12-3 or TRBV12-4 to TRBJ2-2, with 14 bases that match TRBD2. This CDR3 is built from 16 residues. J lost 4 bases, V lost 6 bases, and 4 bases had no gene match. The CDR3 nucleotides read TGTGCCAGCAGCAGGACTAGCGGGAGGCTCACCGGGGAGCTGTTTTTT. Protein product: CASSRTSGRLTGELFF.

The CDR3 nucleotides are TGCGCCAGCAGCCTCGTCGTAGCGGGAGAAAACACCGGGGAGCTGTTTTTT. Protein sequence: CASSLVVAGENTGELFF. V gene TRBV4-3 combines with J gene TRBJ2-2, with 9 bases matching TRBD2. Germline assignment: CDR1 LGHNA and CDR2 YSLEER. V dropped 4 bases and J dropped 2; count of bases not matched to a gene: 8. The CDR3 has 17 residues.

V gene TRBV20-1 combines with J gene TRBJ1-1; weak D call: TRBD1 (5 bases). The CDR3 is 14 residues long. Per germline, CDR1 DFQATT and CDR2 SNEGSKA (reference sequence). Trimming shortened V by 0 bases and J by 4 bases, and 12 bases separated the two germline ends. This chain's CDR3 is CSAREIPGGTEAFF. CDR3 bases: TGCAGTGCTAGAGAAATTCCGGGGGGCACTGAAGCTTTCTTT.

The chain's CDR3 is CASSFPADYYAGDEQFF. CDR3 nucleotide sequence: TGTGCCAGCAGCTTTCCGGCAGATTATTATGCCGGGGATGAGCAGTTCTTC. The chain has TRBV11-2 and TRBJ2-1; TRBD2 is a possible D gene (5 bases). The germline V gene has CDR1 SGHAT and CDR2 FQNNGV. The CDR3 contains 17 residues. V was trimmed by 3 bases and J by 8 bases, leaving 23 bases between them.

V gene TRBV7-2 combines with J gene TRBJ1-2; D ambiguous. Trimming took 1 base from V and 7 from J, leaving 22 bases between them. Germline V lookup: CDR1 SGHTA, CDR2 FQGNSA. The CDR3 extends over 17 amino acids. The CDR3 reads CASSLGGGSGFSSGYTF. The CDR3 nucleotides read TGTGCCAGCAGCTTAGGGGGAGGGTCGGGATTTTCTAGTGGCTACACCTTC.

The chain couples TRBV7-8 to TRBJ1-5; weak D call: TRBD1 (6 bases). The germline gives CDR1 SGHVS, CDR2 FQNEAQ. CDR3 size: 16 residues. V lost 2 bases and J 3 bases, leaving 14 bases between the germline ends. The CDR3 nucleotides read TGTGCCAGCAGCTTATTACCACAGGGAATCAATCAGCCCCAGCATTTT. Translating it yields CASSLLPQGINQPQHF.

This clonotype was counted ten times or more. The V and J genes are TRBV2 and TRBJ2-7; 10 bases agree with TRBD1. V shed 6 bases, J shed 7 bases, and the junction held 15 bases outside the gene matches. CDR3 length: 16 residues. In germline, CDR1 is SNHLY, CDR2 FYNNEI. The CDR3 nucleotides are TGTGCCAGCAGGTCCTCCCGGGACAGGGGATCTGGGGAGCAGTACTTC. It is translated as CASRSSRDRGSGEQYF. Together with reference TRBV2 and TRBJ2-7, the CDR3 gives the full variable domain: EPEVTQTPSHQVTQMGQEVILRCVPISNHLYFYWYRQILGQKVEFLVSFYNNEISEKSEIFDDQFSVERPDGSNFTLKIRSTKLEDSAMYFCASRSSRDRGSGEQYFGPGTRLTVT.

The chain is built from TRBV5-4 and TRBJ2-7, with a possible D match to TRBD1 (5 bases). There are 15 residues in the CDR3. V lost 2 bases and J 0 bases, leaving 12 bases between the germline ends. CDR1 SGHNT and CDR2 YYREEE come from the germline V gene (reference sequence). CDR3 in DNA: TGTGCCAGCAGCTTTTCCTACAGGAGCTCCTACGAGCAGTACTTC. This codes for CASSFSYRSSYEQYF.

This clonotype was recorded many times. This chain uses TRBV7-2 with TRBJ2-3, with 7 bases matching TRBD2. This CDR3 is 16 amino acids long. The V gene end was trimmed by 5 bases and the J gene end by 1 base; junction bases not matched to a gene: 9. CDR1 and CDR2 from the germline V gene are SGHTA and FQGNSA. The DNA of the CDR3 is TGTGCCAGCAGCCCTACCGGAGCGGGACGCACAGATACGCAGTATTTT. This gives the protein CASSPTGAGRTDTQYF. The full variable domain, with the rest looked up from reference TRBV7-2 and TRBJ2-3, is GAGVSQSPSNKVTEKGKDVELRCDPISGHTALYWYRQSLGQGLEFLIYFQGNSAPDKSGLPSDRFSAERTGGSVSTLTIQRTQQEDSAVYLCASSPTGAGRTDTQYFGPGTRLTVL.

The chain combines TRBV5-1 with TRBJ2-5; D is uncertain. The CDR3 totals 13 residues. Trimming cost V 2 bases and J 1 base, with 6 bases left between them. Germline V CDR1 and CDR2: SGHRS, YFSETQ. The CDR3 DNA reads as TGCGCCAGCAGCTTTAAGTCCCAAGAGACCCAGTACTTC. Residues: CASSFKSQETQYF.

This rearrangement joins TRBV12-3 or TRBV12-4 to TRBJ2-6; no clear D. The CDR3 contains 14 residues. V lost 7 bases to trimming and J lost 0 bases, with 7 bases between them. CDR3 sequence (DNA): TGTGCCAGCATTGACAACTCTGGGGCCAACGTCCTGACTTTC. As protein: CASIDNSGANVLTF.

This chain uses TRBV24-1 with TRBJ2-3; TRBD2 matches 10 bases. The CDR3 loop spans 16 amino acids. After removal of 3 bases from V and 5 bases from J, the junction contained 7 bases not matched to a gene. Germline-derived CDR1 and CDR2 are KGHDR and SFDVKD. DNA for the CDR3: TGTGCCACCAGTGATAACAGCGGGAGGGGGCAAGATACGCAGTATTTT. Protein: CATSDNSGRGQDTQYF.

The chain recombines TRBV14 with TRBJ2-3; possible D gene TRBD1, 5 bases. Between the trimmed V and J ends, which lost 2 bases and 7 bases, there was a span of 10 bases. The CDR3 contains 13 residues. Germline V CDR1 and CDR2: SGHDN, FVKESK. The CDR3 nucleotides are TGTGCCAGCAGCCAAATCGGACATAATACGCAGTATTTT. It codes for CASSQIGHNTQYF.

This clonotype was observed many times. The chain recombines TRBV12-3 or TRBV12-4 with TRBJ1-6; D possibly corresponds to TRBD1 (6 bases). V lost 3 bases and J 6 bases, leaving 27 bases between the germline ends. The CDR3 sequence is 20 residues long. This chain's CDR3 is CASSFKALTQGGFRNSPLHF. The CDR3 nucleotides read TGTGCCAGCAGTTTTAAGGCCCTGACACAGGGAGGTTTCCGTAATTCACCCCTCCACTTT.

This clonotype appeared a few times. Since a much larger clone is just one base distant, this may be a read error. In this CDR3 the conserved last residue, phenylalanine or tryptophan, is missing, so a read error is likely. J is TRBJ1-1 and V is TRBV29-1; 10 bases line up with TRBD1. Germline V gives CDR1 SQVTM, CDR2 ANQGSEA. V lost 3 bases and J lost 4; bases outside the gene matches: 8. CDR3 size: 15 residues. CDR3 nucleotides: TGCAGCGTTGATGGCAAGGGACAGGGGAGCACTGAAGCTTTCCTT. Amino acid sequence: CSVDGKGQGSTEAFL.

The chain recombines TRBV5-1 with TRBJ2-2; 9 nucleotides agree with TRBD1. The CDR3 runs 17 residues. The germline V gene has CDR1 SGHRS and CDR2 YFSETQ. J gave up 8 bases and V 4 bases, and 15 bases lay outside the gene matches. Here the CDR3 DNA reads TGCGCCAGCAGCCCGACAGGGGGGCGAAAAGTGACAGGGGAGCTGTTTTTT. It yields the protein CASSPTGGRKVTGELFF. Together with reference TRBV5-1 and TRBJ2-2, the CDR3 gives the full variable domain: KAGVTQTPRYLIKTRGQQVTLSCSPISGHRSVSWYQQTPGQGLQFLFEYFSETQRNKGNFPGRFSGRQFSNSRSEMNVSTLELGDSALYLCASSPTGGRKVTGELFFGEGSRLTVL.

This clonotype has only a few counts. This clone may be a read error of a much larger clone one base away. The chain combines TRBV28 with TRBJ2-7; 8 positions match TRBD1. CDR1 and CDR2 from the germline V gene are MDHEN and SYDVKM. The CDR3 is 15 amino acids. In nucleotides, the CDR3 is TGTGCCAGCAGACCATCGTGGACAGGGAACTACAAGCAGTACTTC. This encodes CASRPSWTGNYKQYF.